The sequence of this T cell receptor (beta chain) was determined in a study of T cell responses to AZD1222 COVID-19 vaccine (dated by TCRdb to the early 2020s). Background on the whole study: AZD1222 recipients given second doses at about 4 weeks or at about 12 weeks were pooled, since spike-specific TCR depth and breadth were not found to differ between the two schedules. A total of 230 to 250 trial participants underwent TCR sequencing, of whom some 210 received two doses of AZD1222 and around 26 received two doses of the MenACWY control vaccine. Trial participants were enrolled into age subgroups of 18-55, 56-69 and 70-plus years, which contained 148, 28 and 57 TCR-sequenced participants, respectively. The full study reports these points: Most participants were white British and females outnumbered males, and the authors suggested that clonal diversity may have been underestimated. Reportedly, close to half of the unique spike-specific TCRs recognized epitopes lying outside the regions that are mutated in the B.1.351 and B.1.1.7 variants. The 56-69-year group was small, and its depth increase did not reach significance, likely because of low power. Because no day 14 peak-response samples were available, repertoires were characterized only after the peak T cell response. Conclusions about previously exposed vaccinees were limited because only six AZD1222 recipients were SARS-CoV-2 seropositive at baseline. CD4 TCRs associated with the vaccine covered the entire spike protein, and the dominant responses were in regions 160-218 and 743-854. After two AZD1222 doses, both the breadth and the depth of spike-specific TCRs were significantly higher than at day 0 and than in MenACWY recipients.

On this clone itself: Its cognate antigen has yet to be identified. Per-base quality was not reported, and no clone a single base away is much larger than it.

Per the publication, the time point label means: baseline before first vaccination. Vaccinee samples were obtained from the UK trials COV001 and COV002, which included a single-blind randomized controlled phase 2/3 trial of AZD1222 (ChAdOx1 nCoV-19) in healthy adults. For TCRbeta chain sequencing, PBMC samples from trial participants were taken at day 0 and at day 28 after the second dose. Trimming takes 3 bases from V and 6 bases from J, and the germline ends sit 14 bases apart. Per the germline V gene (reference sequence), LGHDT is the CDR1 and YNNKEL is the CDR2. Measured from the cysteine to the phenylalanine, the CDR3 is 15 residues long. Left in the record is the CDR3 DNA by itself, 45 bases read in frame from the first base. The CDR3 regions of human TCRbeta chains were analyzed by immunosequencing. In the paper's pipeline: Repertoire TCRs were matched against a reference library of SARS-CoV-2-specific TCRs generated with the MIRA antigen-specificity platform. Breadth was defined as the fraction of unique TCRs that were SARS-CoV-2-associated, and depth was defined as the fraction of total T cells that were SARS-CoV-2-associated. Each spike-specific TCR was assigned to its reactive spike region and to a CD4 or CD8 class using the MIRA data. Log10-transformed breadth and depth values were compared by one-way ANOVA with Sidak's multiple comparisons tests. TCRdb stores this immuneACCESS table with in-frame sequences only. Part of the clones is absent; in the studies checked, under half of the shortfall reflects unresolved V genes, and no reason is known for the rest. That table supplies the V and J calls and clone size; D and trimming were determined from the DNA. The sample table lists some 150,000 clones, approximately 88% of them with a count of one. Around 15% of the sample lies in the top ten.

The sample was peripheral blood, taken on day 0 of AZD1222 vaccination. The rearrangement joined TRBV3-1 (or the pseudogene TRBV3-2) to TRBJ2-2, with a weak D call of TRBD1 (6 bases match). This clonotype originated in an adult in good health. The CDR3 protein: CASSHWVGQAGELFF. The sequenced DNA is TGTGCCAGCAGCCACTGGGTGGGACAAGCCGGGGAGCTGTTTTTT.